This TCR beta chain was sequenced for a study of T cell responses to AZD1222 COVID-19 vaccine. Data came from immunoSEQ multiplex PCR; TCRdb stores just in-frame clones and leaves some out. Of 150,000 or so clones in the sample, about 91% were seen once. The CDR3 has 12 residues. Both about-4-week and about-12-week second-dose recipients were combined. The clonotype was recovered from an adult who received the AZD1222 COVID-19 vaccine. Material: peripheral blood, obtained 28 days after the second AZD1222 dose. The genes are TRBV21-1 and TRBJ1-1. TRBV21-1 is an annotated pseudogene. The CDR3 DNA sequence: TGTGCCAGCAAGGCGGTGAACACTGAAGCTTTCTTT. Amino acid sequence: CASKAVNTEAFF.